A few counts support the clone carrying this TCR beta chain. The antigen is not known. V was cut by 4 bases and J by 5 bases, with 19 bases left in between. Germline V CDR1 and CDR2: SGHRS, YFSETQ. There are 16 residues in the CDR3. The entry originates in a study of T-cell memory formation after mild COVID-19. Across the study: TCR clusters mostly belonged to single donors.

Study-level results: SARS-CoV-2 specificity of second-wave clones peaking day 37 was unconfirmed.

TCRdb called the 5' RACE reads again in MiXCR, with one record for every CDR3 protein. The table lists around 450,000 distinct CDR3 sequences, around 24% of them singletons, with 8.5% to 9% in the top ten. This clonotype originated in an adult woman who had mild COVID-19 (a few samples of this study predate the infection). Cell type and time point are not known. This rearrangement joins TRBV5-1 to TRBJ2-1, with D possibly being TRBD1 or TRBD2 (5 bases each). Sequencing was done on a sample of PBMCs or a T cell subset sorted from them (not recorded which). The CDR3 sequence is CASSLITSGGNNEQFF. For the CDR3, the DNA is TGCGCCAGCAGCCTAATTACTAGTGGGGGAAACAATGAGCAGTTCTTC.